This T cell receptor beta chain came from a study of CD8 T cells in ankylosing spondylitis. The CDR3 loop spans 16 amino acids. Trimming shortened V by 3 bases and J by 4 bases, and 16 bases separated the two germline ends. The germline gives CDR1 SEHNR, CDR2 FQNEAQ (reference sequence). Study observations and caveats: Significantly higher representation of disease-linked clones was reported for matched ankylosing spondylitis synovial fluid.

Libraries for TCR beta were made by quantitative 5'-RACE with molecular barcodes. TCRdb ran MiXCR on the 5' RACE reads and lists one entry per CDR3 protein. The data show hundreds of thousands of distinct CDR3 sequences, with approximately 8% seen just once and about 5% held by the top ten. In this sample, this clonotype turned up many times. Its antigen is unidentified. This rearrangement joins TRBV7-9 to TRBJ2-1, with D possibly TRBD2 on 6 matching bases. The TCR was taken from a female donor with ankylosing spondylitis or in good health (not recorded which). The specimen sequenced was blood, either unsorted or a sorted T cell fraction (not recorded which). CDR3 in DNA: TGTGCCAGCAGCTTTCTTCCCGGGACTTCATACAATGAGCAGTTCTTC. Translating it yields CASSFLPGTSYNEQFF. The full variable domain, completed using reference TRBV7-9 and TRBJ2-1, is DTGVSQNPRHKITKRGQNVTFRCDPISEHNRLYWYRQTLGQGPEFLTYFQNEAQLEKSRLLSDRFSAERPKGSFSTLEIQRTEQGDSAMYLCASSFLPGTSYNEQFFGPGTRLTVL.